Given below is one TCR beta chain in context. What it binds is unknown. This sample is part of a study of vaccination effects on CD4 cells after COVID-19. About the research overall: The participants, recipients of two vaccine doses, got either BNT162b2 or mRNA-1273.

Produced via immunoSEQ multiplex PCR; TCRdb's table is partial and in-frame only. The table has 24,000 or so clones, approximately 73% seen once; the top ten hold around 5.4%. Germline V gives CDR1 SNHLY, CDR2 FYNNEI. The V end was cut by 8 bases, the J end by 5 bases, with 18 bases between. The CDR3 is 14 residues long. ViraFEST expansion of antigen-specific CD4+ T cells with viral peptide pools preceded sequencing. Following 10 days of culture, CD4+ T cells were isolated. Testing of the vaccine recipients showed negative nucleocapsid antibodies and no prior SARS-CoV-2 infection. The V gene is TRBV2, the J gene TRBJ2-5, with D tentatively TRBD2 (6 bases). The TCR comes from a human donor who received a COVID-19 vaccine. The starting material was CD4+ T cells from PBMCs cultured with SARS-CoV-2 spike peptides, obtained before COVID-19 vaccination. The CDR3 coding sequence is TGTGCCAGCCAGCCCTCACAAGGGAGGGAGACCCAGTACTTC. Encoded protein: CASQPSQGRETQYF.